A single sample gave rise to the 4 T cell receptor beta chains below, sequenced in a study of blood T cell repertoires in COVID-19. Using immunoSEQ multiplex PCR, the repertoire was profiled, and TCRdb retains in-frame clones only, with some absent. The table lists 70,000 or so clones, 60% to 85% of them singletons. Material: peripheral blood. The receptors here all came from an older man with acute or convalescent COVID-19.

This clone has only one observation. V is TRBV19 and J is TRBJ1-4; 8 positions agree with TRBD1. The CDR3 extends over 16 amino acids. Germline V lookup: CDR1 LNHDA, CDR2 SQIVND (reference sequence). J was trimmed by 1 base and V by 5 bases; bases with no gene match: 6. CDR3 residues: CASSPDRAGTNEKLFF. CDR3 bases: TGTGCCAGTAGTCCGGACAGGGCGGGAACTAATGAAAAACTGTTTTTT.

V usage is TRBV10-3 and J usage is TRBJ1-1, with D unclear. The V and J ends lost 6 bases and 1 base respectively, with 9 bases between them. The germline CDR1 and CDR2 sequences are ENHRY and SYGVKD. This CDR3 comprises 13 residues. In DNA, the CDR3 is TGTGCCATCAGCGGAGACCAGAACACTGAAGCTTTCTTT. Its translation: CAISGDQNTEAFF.

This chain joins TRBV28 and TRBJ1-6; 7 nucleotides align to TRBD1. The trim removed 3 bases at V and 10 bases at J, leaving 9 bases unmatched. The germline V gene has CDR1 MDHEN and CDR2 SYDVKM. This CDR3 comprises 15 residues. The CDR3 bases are TGTGCCAGCAGTTTCAACGACAGGGTGGAATCACCCCTCCACTTT. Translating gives CASSFNDRVESPLHF.

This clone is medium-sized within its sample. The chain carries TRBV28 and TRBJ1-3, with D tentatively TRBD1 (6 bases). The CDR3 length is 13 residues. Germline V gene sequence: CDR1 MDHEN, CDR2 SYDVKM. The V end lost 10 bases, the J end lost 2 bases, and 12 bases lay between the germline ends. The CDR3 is CANSDSAGNTIYF. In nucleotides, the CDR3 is TGTGCCAACTCGGACAGTGCTGGAAACACCATATATTTT.